This T cell receptor (beta chain) comes out of a study of T-cell reconstitution after alpha-beta-depleted transplantation in children. Study outcomes and limitations: Several hundred graft clones that had expanded were reportedly the source of alpha-beta T cells about two months after transplant. One year post-transplant, T-cell counts and diversity were largely derived from T cells produced anew.

The CDR3 spans 14 residues. Germline values: CDR1 MNHEY, CDR2 SMNVEV (reference sequence). V shed 7 bases and J 4 bases; nucleotides not matched to a gene: 7. This clonotype was observed many times. The antigen is not known. The library targeted TCRbeta and was prepared with unique molecular identifiers. TCRdb itself ran the PCR reads through MiXCR, one entry per CDR3 protein. The sample lists roughly 240,000 distinct CDR3 sequences; approximately 8.9% were seen once. This sequence was found in a male patient between 10 and 17 years old who had a stem cell transplant for acute lymphoblastic leukemia, so the T cells may come from the graft donor. The chain is built from TRBV27 and TRBJ2-1, with TRBD2 matching 7 bases. This specimen was PBMCs, mostly from graft donor cells, taken 180 days after TCRalphabeta/CD19-depleted stem cell transplant. DNA of the CDR3: TGTGCCAGCAAACCGGGACTACTGTACAATGAGCAGTTCTTC. It translates to CASKPGLLYNEQFF.